The 12 T cell receptor beta chains in this list originate from one sample, sequenced in a study of blood T cell repertoires in COVID-19. The assay was immunoSEQ multiplex PCR, and TCRdb's table has in-frame clones only and misses some. The sample includes tens of thousands of clones, around 88% of them seen just once. The sample consisted of peripheral blood. These receptors all stem from a woman of 80 years or more with active or convalescent COVID-19.

The chain uses TRBV15 and TRBJ1-2; D remains unclear. CDR3 length: 15 amino acids. V lost 6 bases, J lost 5 bases, and 19 bases lay in between. Per germline, CDR1 LNHNV and CDR2 YYDKDF (reference sequence). In nucleotides, the CDR3 is TGTGCCACCAGGCCTGAGCCCGGCGGAGTTTATGGCTACACCTTC. Translating gives CATRPEPGGVYGYTF.

The gene calls are TRBV11-3 and TRBJ2-7; D is possibly TRBD1 (5 bases). There are 16 residues in the CDR3. V was cut by 2 bases and J by 2 bases, with 16 bases left in between. Germline CDR1 SGHNT, CDR2 YENEEA. CDR3 bases: TGTGCCAGCAGCTTACGGTCAGGGAAGACCCCCTACGAGCAGTACTTC. This codes for CASSLRSGKTPYEQYF.

The chain combines TRBV6-5 with TRBJ2-7, with a weak D call TRBD1 (6 bases). Germline lookup yields CDR1 MNHEY and CDR2 SVGAGI. Trimming left V 4 bases short and J 1 base short, with 11 bases between. CDR3 length: 14 residues. DNA for the CDR3: TGTGCCAGCAGTTCCCAGGGGAGTTCCTACGAGCAGTACTTC. Encoded protein: CASSSQGSSYEQYF.

This chain connects TRBV6-6 to TRBJ2-1; D may be TRBD2 (6 bases). The V gene's germline CDR1 is MNHNY and CDR2 SVGAGI (reference sequence). The CDR3 is 15 residues long. Trimming removed 7 bases from V and 3 bases from J, with 16 bases in between. CDR3 protein: CASTERLGVYNEQFF. CDR3 in DNA: TGTGCCAGCACGGAGCGACTAGGGGTCTACAATGAGCAGTTCTTC.

This rearrangement joins TRBV7-3 to TRBJ2-1, with D possibly being TRBD2 (6 bases). CDR3 length equals 16 residues. The V end lost 0 bases, the J end lost 5 bases, and 14 bases lay between the germline ends. CDR1 is SGHTA and CDR2 is FQGTGA in the germline V gene. The CDR3 protein is CASSLTEGPYHNEQFF. The CDR3 DNA is TGTGCCAGCAGCTTAACGGAGGGGCCCTACCACAATGAGCAGTTCTTC.

The V gene is TRBV5-1, the J gene TRBJ2-7; 7 nucleotides match TRBD1. Germline-derived CDR1 and CDR2 are SGHRS and YFSETQ. V shed 2 bases and J 5 bases; nucleotides not matched to a gene: 10. The CDR3 contains 15 residues. The CDR3 DNA sequence: TGCGCCAGCAGCTTACAGGGGCACGACGGGGACGAGCAGTACTTC. Protein: CASSLQGHDGDEQYF.

This clone was picked up a small number of times. V gene TRBV2 combines with J gene TRBJ2-7; 9 nucleotides agree with TRBD1. The CDR3 is made up of 15 amino acids. The V gene's germline CDR1 is SNHLY and CDR2 FYNNEI. Germline trimming cut 8 bases from V and 2 bases from J; bases unmatched to any gene: 10. The CDR3 DNA reads as TGTGCCAGCGGGGGACAGGGACCAAAACCCTACGAGCAGTACTTC. It encodes CASGGQGPKPYEQYF.

The V and J genes are TRBV6-2 or TRBV6-3 and TRBJ2-1, with a tentative D call TRBD2 (6 bases). The V end lost 5 bases, the J end lost 10 bases, and 9 bases lay between the germline ends. Germline lookup yields CDR1 MNHEY and CDR2 SVGEGT. The CDR3 totals 11 residues. DNA for the CDR3: TGTGCCAGCAGTCGCGGGGAGGAGCAGTTCTTC. It specifies CASSRGEEQFF.

The chain joins TRBV6-5 to TRBJ2-3, with 10 positions matching TRBD2. The germline gives CDR1 MNHEY, CDR2 SVGAGI. The CDR3 consists of 16 residues. V trimming: 0 bases; J trimming: 4 bases; junction bases outside the gene matches: 4. In nucleotides, the CDR3 is TGTGCCAGCAGTTACTCGAGCGGGGGGGGCCCAGATACGCAGTATTTT. It yields the protein CASSYSSGGGPDTQYF.

The V gene is TRBV5-6, the J gene TRBJ2-3, with D possibly TRBD2 on 6 matching bases. This CDR3 is built from 16 residues. Germline assignment: CDR1 SGHDT and CDR2 YYEEEE. Trimming took off 1 base at V and 2 bases at J, with 14 bases between the two ends. The CDR3: CASSLSMGLNTDTQYF. Here the CDR3 DNA reads TGTGCCAGCAGCTTGAGTATGGGACTTAACACAGATACGCAGTATTTT.

The chain combines TRBV7-2 with TRBJ1-2; tentatively, D is TRBD1 (5 bases). Germline V gene sequence: CDR1 SGHTA, CDR2 FQGNSA. V lost 2 bases, J lost 8 bases, and 27 bases lay in between. The CDR3 covers 18 residues. The CDR3 coding sequence is TGTGCCAGCAGCTTACGGGTCCCTCGGGGGGATGTGTCGTTCGGCTACACCTTC. Its translation is CASSLRVPRGDVSFGYTF.

The chain couples TRBV5-8 to TRBJ2-3; D not certain. The ends were cut back, 3 bases at V and 1 base at J, with 12 bases in the middle. This CDR3 region has 15 residues. Germline loops: CDR1 SGHTS, CDR2 YDEGEE. CDR3 region: CASSYLAHGTDTQYF. CDR3 DNA sequence: TGTGCCAGCAGCTATTTAGCTCACGGCACAGATACGCAGTATTTT.